This TCR beta chain was captured in a study of cytomegalovirus exposure and HLA in healthy donors. Whole-study results and caveats: Presence/absence analyses took donor sequencing depth as roughly uniform. CMV antigen specificity was confirmed in vitro for three CMV-associated chains. In a later analysis, CMV-associated beta chains were mostly HLA-associated, it appeared. Judged likely to be a sequencing artifact was a cluster of highly shared sequence variants.

Regarding this clone: Its target is unknown.

PCR was performed using 60 Vbeta and 13 Jbeta primers. The protocol was immunoSEQ multiplex PCR, while the TCRdb copy is restricted to in-frame clones and leaves out a portion. The sample holds about 120,000 clones, around 70% seen once. The CDR3 is made up of 14 amino acids. Germline CDR1 and CDR2: SGHNT and YYREEE (reference sequence). Trimming at V came to 5 bases and at J to 5 bases, leaving 7 bases not matched to a gene. Sequenced input: PBMCs. The rearrangement joins TRBV5-4 to TRBJ1-2, with 9 bases identical to TRBD1. This TCR was recovered from a woman younger than 35 in good health and CMV-seronegative. The DNA for the CDR3 is TGTGCCAGCAGTTACCGGGACAGGGCTTATGGCTACACCTTC. It translates to CASSYRDRAYGYTF.